The 30 T cell receptor beta chains below all came from one sample that was sequenced in a study of Ad26.COV2.S vaccination and SARS-CoV-2 variants (dated by TCRdb to the early 2020s). Preparation of the library involved the immunoSEQ multiplex PCR assay. Not all clones reach the TCRdb copy of this immuneACCESS table, which keeps in-frame sequences only. Checked studies attribute under half of the gap to unresolved V genes and leave the rest unexplained. The sample yields approximately 410,000 clones; more than 75% were counted once. Approximately 4% of the sample lies in the top ten. The label giving this sample's treatment or condition can be read as: over 15 received Ad26.COV2.S at low or high dose, single or two shots; several received placebo; per-sample allocation not given. Repertoires of vaccine and placebo recipients were sequenced from samples collected on day 63 after the first injection.

The source was peripheral blood, collected in a trial of Ad26.COV2.S vaccine versus placebo. Receptors were obtained from a person between 18 and 65 years old who received the Ad26.COV2.S COVID-19 vaccine or a placebo.

The sample holds one count of this clone. In nucleotides, the CDR3 is TGTGCTAGTGCCTCGGGGCCCAGTAGGGGGGAGCAGTACTTC. Its protein product is CASASGPSRGEQYF. The chain is built from TRBV12-5 and TRBJ2-7, with D maybe TRBD1 (6 bases). The V and J ends lost 7 bases and 7 bases respectively, with 20 bases between them. The CDR3 has 14 amino acids. CDR1 is LGHNT, CDR2 FRNRAP, per germline.

The chain employs TRBV7-3 and TRBJ2-7, with no clear D. The CDR3 sequence is 15 residues long. V gave up 5 bases and J gave up 2 bases, with 16 bases separating them. Germline loops: CDR1 SGHTA, CDR2 FQGTGA. CDR3 DNA sequence: TGTGCCAGCAGCCCCGACGGAAGTCAAGCCTACGAGCAGTACTTC. Protein: CASSPDGSQAYEQYF.

This clone appeared a single time. The CDR3 region has the DNA TGTGCCAGCAGCCCTCGGAGCGGGGCCCCCTACGAGCAGTACTTC. This sequence encodes CASSPRSGAPYEQYF. The chain links TRBV7-9 to TRBJ2-7, with TRBD2 matching over 7 bases. V trimming: 5 bases; J trimming: 2 bases; junction bases outside the gene matches: 9. This CDR3 is built from 15 residues. Germline CDR1 and CDR2: SEHNR and FQNEAQ (reference sequence).

The chain uses TRBV29-1 and TRBJ1-1; tentative D call: TRBD1 (6 bases). The CDR3 runs 12 residues. The germline V gene has CDR1 SQVTM and CDR2 ANQGSEA. V shed 4 bases and J shed 1 base, with 7 bases lying between them. The DNA of the CDR3 is TGCAGCGTTGGGACAGCGAACACTGAAGCTTTCTTT. Translated, it gives CSVGTANTEAFF. Combining the CDR3 with reference TRBV29-1 and TRBJ1-1 gives the whole variable domain SAVISQKPSRDICQRGTSLTIQCQVDSQVTMMFWYRQQPGQSLTLIATANQGSEATYESGFVIDKFPISRPNLTFSTLTVSNMSPEDSSIYLCSVGTANTEAFFGQGTRLTVV.

The chain links TRBV11-2 to TRBJ2-5, with 9 bases aligning to TRBD1. Germline values: CDR1 SGHAT, CDR2 FQNNGV. Trimming cost V 3 bases and J 5 bases; bases outside gene matches: 4. The CDR3 consists of 14 residues. As DNA, the CDR3 is TGTGCCAGCAGCTTGACAGGGGGGTGGGAGACCCAGTACTTC. Its translation is CASSLTGGWETQYF. Full variable domain (remainder filled in from reference TRBV11-2 and TRBJ2-5): EAGVAQSPRYKIIEKRQSVAFWCNPISGHATLYWYQQILGQGPKLLIQFQNNGVVDDSQLPKDRFSAERLKGVDSTLKIQPAKLEDSAVYLCASSLTGGWETQYFGPGTRLLVL.

The chain has TRBV7-2 and TRBJ2-5, with D possibly matching TRBD1 (6 bases). This CDR3 is 16 amino acids long. V lost 2 bases and J 3 bases, leaving 16 bases between the germline ends. CDR1 is SGHTA and CDR2 is FQGNSA in the germline V gene. The CDR3 coding sequence is TGTGCCAGCAGCTTAATGGCAGGGGTGGTGGAAGAGACCCAGTACTTC. It is translated as CASSLMAGVVEETQYF.

V and J are TRBV27 and TRBJ2-2; D not resolved. The CDR3 runs to 13 residues. Germline V lookup: CDR1 MNHEY, CDR2 SMNVEV (reference sequence). Trimming took off 5 bases at V and 6 bases at J, with 10 bases between the two ends. The DNA for the CDR3 is TGTGCCAGCAGTCCCCTCCCCCCCGGGGAGCTGTTTTTT. Translating it yields CASSPLPPGELFF.

The V call is TRBV7-2, the J call TRBJ2-1, with TRBD2 identical over 7 bases. J gave up 7 bases and V 4 bases, and 13 bases lay outside the gene matches. Germline V gene sequence: CDR1 SGHTA, CDR2 FQGNSA. The CDR3 runs 16 residues. As DNA, the CDR3 is TGTGCCAGCAGCTACTCGCCAAGGGAGGGAATGAATGAGCAGTTCTTC. Its protein is CASSYSPREGMNEQFF. The whole variable domain, filled in from reference TRBV7-2 and TRBJ2-1, reads GAGVSQSPSNKVTEKGKDVELRCDPISGHTALYWYRQSLGQGLEFLIYFQGNSAPDKSGLPSDRFSAERTGGSVSTLTIQRTQQEDSAVYLCASSYSPREGMNEQFFGPGTRLTVL.

The chain uses TRBV11-1 and TRBJ2-3; a weak D match, TRBD1 (6 bases). This CDR3 contains 14 residues. Germline V gene data show CDR1 as SGHAT and CDR2 as FQDESV (reference sequence). V was cut by 5 bases and J by 4 bases, with 13 bases left in between. As DNA, the CDR3 is TGTGCCAGCAGCCGACGACAGGTGCCAGATACGCAGTATTTT. Protein: CASSRRQVPDTQYF.

The genes are TRBV5-1 and TRBJ2-1; 14 bases fit TRBD2. This CDR3 contains 18 residues. Germline assignment: CDR1 SGHRS and CDR2 YFSETQ. J gave up 2 bases and V 4 bases, and 8 bases lay outside the gene matches. The CDR3, as DNA: TGCGCCAGCAGCGAAGGGGGACTAGCGGGGGTACCCTACAATGAGCAGTTCTTC. It codes for CASSEGGLAGVPYNEQFF.

For the CDR3, the DNA is TGCGCCAGCAGCCAGACGGTGATGAACACTGAAGCTTTCTTT. Amino acids: CASSQTVMNTEAFF. The chain combines TRBV5-1 with TRBJ1-1, with D unresolved. The germline V and J ends were trimmed by 4 bases and 0 bases, with 10 bases remaining between them. The CDR3 totals 14 residues. Per germline, CDR1 SGHRS and CDR2 YFSETQ.

This rearrangement joins TRBV6-5 to TRBJ2-2; 7 bases align to TRBD1. The CDR3 covers 13 residues. V shed 6 bases and J 5 bases; nucleotides not matched to a gene: 3. CDR1 is MNHEY, CDR2 SVGAGI, per germline. The CDR3 loop is CASRRQGTGELFF. CDR3 nucleotides: TGTGCCAGCAGAAGACAGGGAACCGGGGAGCTGTTTTTT.

The V gene is TRBV11-2, the J gene TRBJ1-2; weak D call: TRBD1 (5 bases). With 4 bases removed from V and 4 bases from J, the gap between germline ends came to 13 bases. Germline-derived CDR1 and CDR2 are SGHAT and FQNNGV. CDR3 length equals 14 residues. CDR3 sequence: CASSSGRVGYGYTF. The CDR3 region has the DNA TGTGCCAGCAGCTCCGGCAGGGTGGGCTATGGCTACACCTTC.

This chain uses TRBV7-3 with TRBJ1-1, with 8 bases that match TRBD1. Per germline, CDR1 SGHTA and CDR2 FQGTGA. This CDR3 comprises 14 residues. V trimming: 4 bases; J trimming: 4 bases; junction bases outside the gene matches: 5. CDR3 nucleotide sequence: TGTGCCAGCAGCTCCAGGGGGCGCGTCACTGAAGCTTTCTTT. This codes for CASSSRGRVTEAFF.

The J gene is TRBJ1-2, the V gene TRBV5-5, with D possibly matching TRBD1 (5 bases). Trimming removed 0 bases at V and 6 bases at J, with 9 bases between. The germline V gene encodes CDR1 SGHKS and CDR2 YYEKEE (reference sequence). CDR3 size: 13 residues. The CDR3 DNA reads TGTGCCAGCAGCTTGGGACAGCTAGATGGCTACACCTTC. Its translation: CASSLGQLDGYTF.

The rearrangement links TRBV27 to TRBJ2-7; weak D call: TRBD1 (5 bases). Germline V gene lookup returns CDR1 MNHEY and CDR2 SMNVEV (reference sequence). The CDR3 extends over 13 amino acids. V lost 3 bases to trimming and J lost 2 bases, with 8 bases between them. In DNA, the CDR3 is TGTGCCAGCAGTTTGCTGGGGCCCTACGAGCAGTACTTC. Translated, it gives CASSLLGPYEQYF.

The chain combines TRBV9 with TRBJ2-1; 9 bases line up with TRBD1. The CDR3 has 17 amino acids. Trimming cost V 3 bases and J 6 bases; bases outside gene matches: 13. Germline loops: CDR1 SGDLS, CDR2 YYNGEE. The CDR3 region is CASSAPSTGQGSNEQFF. The CDR3, as DNA: TGTGCCAGCAGCGCGCCGTCTACGGGACAGGGTAGCAATGAGCAGTTCTTC. The whole variable domain, filled in from reference TRBV9 and TRBJ2-1, reads DSGVTQTPKHLITATGQRVTLRCSPRSGDLSVYWYQQSLDQGLQFLIQYYNGEERAKGNILERFSAQQFPDLHSELNLSSLELGDSALYFCASSAPSTGQGSNEQFFGPGTRLTVL.

On this clone itself: This sample includes further DNA sequences coding for the same CDR3. The chain uses TRBV7-9 and TRBJ2-5; D not resolved. Trimming removed 0 bases from V and 1 base from J, with 6 bases in between. Per the germline V gene, CDR1 is SEHNR and CDR2 is FQNEAQ (reference sequence). The CDR3 totals 14 residues. The CDR3 region is CASSLAGIQETQYF. For the CDR3, the DNA is TGTGCCAGCAGCTTAGCGGGGATCCAAGAGACCCAGTACTTC.

This clone has only one observation. This rearrangement joins TRBV29-1 to TRBJ2-2, with D hard to call. This CDR3 has 13 amino acids. V gave up 3 bases and J gave up 0 bases, with 5 bases separating them. Germline CDR1 and CDR2: SQVTM and ANQGSEA. This CDR3 is CSVDVSNTGELFF. As DNA, the CDR3 is TGCAGCGTTGACGTCTCGAACACCGGGGAGCTGTTTTTT.

J is TRBJ2-2 and V is TRBV11-1, with 11 bases matching TRBD1. Germline CDR1 SGHAT, CDR2 FQDESV (reference sequence). The CDR3 length is 15 residues. J lost 5 bases, V lost 5 bases, and 4 bases had no gene match. The DNA of the CDR3 is TGTGCCAGCAGCCAAGGGACAGGGGGTACCGGGGAGCTGTTTTTT. Translated: CASSQGTGGTGELFF.

V usage is TRBV11-2 and J usage is TRBJ2-7; D is possibly TRBD1 (6 bases). The V gene's germline CDR1 is SGHAT and CDR2 FQNNGV. The CDR3 is made up of 15 amino acids. The ends were cut back, 2 bases at V and 2 bases at J, with 13 bases in the middle. CDR3 sequence reads: CASSLIQGLTYEQYF. CDR3 sequence (DNA): TGTGCCAGCAGCTTAATACAGGGCTTAACCTACGAGCAGTACTTC.

The chain uses TRBV5-5 and TRBJ2-7, with D possibly matching TRBD2 (6 bases). This CDR3 has 17 residues. In germline, CDR1 is SGHKS, CDR2 YYEKEE (reference sequence). V dropped 4 bases and J dropped 0 bases, with 20 bases sitting between them. CDR3 in amino acids: CASSLAFGVGSSYEQYF. Written as DNA, the CDR3 is TGTGCCAGCAGCCTAGCTTTTGGTGTCGGGAGCTCCTACGAGCAGTACTTC.

The V and J genes are TRBV4-1 and TRBJ2-6; D is unclear. Looked up from germline, CDR1 is MGHRA and CDR2 is YSYEKL. CDR3 size: 15 residues. V was clipped by 1 base and J by 2 bases, with 6 bases between them. The CDR3 DNA reads as TGCGCCAGCAGCCAAGGCGGACCTGGGGCCAACGTCCTGACTTTC. Translated, it gives CASSQGGPGANVLTF.

The rearrangement joins TRBV7-9 to TRBJ2-2, with D uncertain. This CDR3 is built from 16 residues. Germline-derived CDR1 and CDR2 are SEHNR and FQNEAQ (reference sequence). V lost 1 base to trimming and J lost 0 bases, with 9 bases between them. CDR3 sequence reads: CASSLVPAPNTGELFF. The CDR3 bases are TGTGCCAGCAGCTTAGTCCCGGCACCGAACACCGGGGAGCTGTTTTTT.

V gene TRBV28 combines with J gene TRBJ2-3; maybe TRBD1 (6 bases). Germline CDR1 and CDR2: MDHEN and SYDVKM. The V end lost 3 bases, the J end lost 4 bases, and 14 bases lay between the germline ends. The CDR3 runs to 15 residues. CDR3 nucleotide sequence: TGTGCCAGCAGTTTTTTATCAGGGGTCTCAGATACGCAGTATTTT. It specifies CASSFLSGVSDTQYF. The whole variable domain, remainder taken from reference TRBV28 and TRBJ2-3, is DVKVTQSSRYLVKRTGEKVFLECVQDMDHENMFWYRQDPGLGLRLIYFSYDVKMKEKGDIPEGYSVSREKKERFSLILESASTNQTSMYLCASSFLSGVSDTQYFGPGTRLTVL.

The chain has TRBV29-1 and TRBJ2-1; no reliable D call. The CDR3 consists of 15 residues. Germline V gene lookup returns CDR1 SQVTM and CDR2 ANQGSEA. Trimming took 6 bases from V and 6 from J, leaving 21 bases between them. The CDR3 nucleotides read TGCAGCGTCGCCCTCAAGAGCCTGAATCCCAATGAGCAGTTCTTC. It is translated as CSVALKSLNPNEQFF.

The count of this clone is one. The chain is built from TRBV7-6 and TRBJ1-1; 10 nucleotides match TRBD1. The junction had 7 bases not matched to a gene; V was cut back by 5 bases and J by 4 bases. Germline V gene sequence: CDR1 SGHVS, CDR2 FNYEAQ. This CDR3 comprises 15 residues. CDR3 nucleotide sequence: TGTGCCAGCAGCCCAGCGGGACAGGGGATCACTGAAGCTTTCTTT. Protein sequence: CASSPAGQGITEAFF.

This clone has only one observation. This CDR3 is CASSPLGTVYPNTEAFF. In nucleotides, the CDR3 is TGTGCCAGCAGCCCCCTCGGGACAGTTTATCCCAACACTGAAGCTTTCTTT. The gene calls are TRBV7-3 and TRBJ1-1; TRBD1 agrees at 7 bases. CDR3 length: 17 residues. From germline, CDR1 is SGHTA and CDR2 FQGTGA. J gave up 2 bases and V 5 bases, and 14 bases lay outside the gene matches.

The chain couples TRBV27 to TRBJ1-4, with 9 bases matching TRBD1. The CDR3 is 17 amino acids. The V and J ends lost 5 bases and 4 bases, in that order; junction bases with no gene match: 11. Germline CDR1 and CDR2: MNHEY and SMNVEV (reference sequence). The CDR3 coding sequence is TGTGCCAGCAGTCCAGGACAGGGGAAGGGTGGTAATGAAAAACTGTTTTTT. Translation gives CASSPGQGKGGNEKLFF.

This chain links TRBV29-1 with TRBJ2-3; 8 positions agree with TRBD2. The CDR3 runs to 14 residues. The germline CDR1 and CDR2 sequences are SQVTM and ANQGSEA. V shed 8 bases and J 2 bases; nucleotides not matched to a gene: 9. This CDR3 is CSLSVAGNTDTQYF. In DNA, the CDR3 is TGCAGCCTCTCAGTAGCGGGGAACACAGATACGCAGTATTTT.